The clone carrying this T cell receptor beta chain was counted ten times or more. This sample is part of a study of patients and donors after allogeneic stem cell transplantation. TCRdb reanalysed the RT-PCR reads using MiXCR and keeps one entry per CDR3 protein. The sample lists about 400,000 distinct CDR3 sequences, 15% to 20% occurring once. The CDR3 consists of 15 residues. Looked up from germline, CDR1 is ENHRY and CDR2 is SYGVKD. V was trimmed by 0 bases and J by 3 bases, leaving 10 bases between them. The gene calls are TRBV10-3 and TRBJ2-3, with D maybe TRBD2 (6 bases). The material sequenced was blood, either unsorted or a sorted T cell fraction (not recorded which). This receptor was identified in a human donor who was either an allogeneic HSCT recipient or a stem cell or donor lymphocyte infusion donor (not recorded which). It is not recorded whose cells these are; they may come from a transplant donor. The CDR3 region has the DNA TGTGCCATCAGTGAGTCACGTGGGAGGACAGATACGCAGTATTTT. Its translation: CAISESRGRTDTQYF.